This T cell receptor (beta chain) was recovered during a study of shared clonotypes between healthy human individuals. This CDR3 has 16 amino acids. The table came from immunoSEQ multiplex PCR; TCRdb's copy has only in-frame clones and leaves some out. This sample has a few million clones; over 90% occur once, and the top ten carry under 0.45%. The receptor was derived from a man in his late teens or twenties in good health. Some clones in this sample may be carry-over from other donors' samples. The rearrangement joins TRBV21-1 to TRBJ2-1; the DNA was not compared with TRBD1, the D call given in the table. TRBV21-1 is tagged as a pseudogene. The sequenced sample was naive CD4+ T cells from PBMCs. Subset meaning: CD45RA+ positively selected. CDR3 bases: TGTGCCAGCAGCAAGGTACAGGGGGCCGCCTACAATGAGCGGTTCTTC. It is translated as CASSKVQGAAYNERFF.